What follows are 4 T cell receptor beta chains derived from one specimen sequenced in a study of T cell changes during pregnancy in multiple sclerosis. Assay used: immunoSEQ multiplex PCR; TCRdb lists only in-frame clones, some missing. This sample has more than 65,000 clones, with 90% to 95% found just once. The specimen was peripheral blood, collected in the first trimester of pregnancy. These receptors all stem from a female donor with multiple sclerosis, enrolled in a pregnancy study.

CDR3 in DNA: TGTGCCAGCAGCACCGTAGCGGGAGGGCCGGGTTTTGCCCCCAATGAGCAGTTCTTC. Its protein product is CASSTVAGGPGFAPNEQFF. The rearrangement joins TRBV7-9 to TRBJ2-1, with 11 bases aligning to TRBD2. Losses at the gene ends were 5 bases for V and 6 bases for J; bases not matched to a gene: 18. CDR1 is SEHNR, CDR2 FQNEAQ, per germline (reference sequence). CDR3 length equals 19 residues.

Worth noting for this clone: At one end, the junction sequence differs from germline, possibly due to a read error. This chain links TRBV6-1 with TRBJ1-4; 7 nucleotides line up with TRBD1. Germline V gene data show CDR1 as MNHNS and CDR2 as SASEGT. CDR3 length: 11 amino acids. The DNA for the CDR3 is TGTGCCAGCAGTTTCCCTACAGGGGCTGCTTTT. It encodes CASSFPTGAAF.

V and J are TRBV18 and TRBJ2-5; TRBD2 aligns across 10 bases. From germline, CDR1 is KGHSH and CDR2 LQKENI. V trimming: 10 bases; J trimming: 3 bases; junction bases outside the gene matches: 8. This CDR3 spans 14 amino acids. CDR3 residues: CATSALAGKETQYF. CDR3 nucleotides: TGTGCCACTTCGGCACTAGCGGGGAAAGAGACCCAGTACTTC.

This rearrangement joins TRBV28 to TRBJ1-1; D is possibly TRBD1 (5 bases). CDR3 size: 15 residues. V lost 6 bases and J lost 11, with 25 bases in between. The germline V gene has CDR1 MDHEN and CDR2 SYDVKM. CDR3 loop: CASRGGLGEATVAFF. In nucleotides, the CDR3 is TGTGCCAGCAGGGGCGGGTTGGGGGAGGCCACGGTGGCTTTCTTT.